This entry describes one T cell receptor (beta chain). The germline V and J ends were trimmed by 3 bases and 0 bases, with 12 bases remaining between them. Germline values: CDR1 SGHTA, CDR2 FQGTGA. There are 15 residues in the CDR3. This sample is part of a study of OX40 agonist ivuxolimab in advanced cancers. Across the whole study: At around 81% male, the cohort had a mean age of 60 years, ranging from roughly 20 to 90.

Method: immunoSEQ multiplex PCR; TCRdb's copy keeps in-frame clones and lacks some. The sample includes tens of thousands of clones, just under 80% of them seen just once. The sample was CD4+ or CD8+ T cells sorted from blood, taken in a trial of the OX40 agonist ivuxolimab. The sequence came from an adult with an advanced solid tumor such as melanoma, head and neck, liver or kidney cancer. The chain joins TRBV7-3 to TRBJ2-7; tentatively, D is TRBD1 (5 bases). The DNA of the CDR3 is TGTGCCAGCAGCTTTGCCCCAGGGCCCTCCTACGAGCAGTACTTC. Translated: CASSFAPGPSYEQYF.